The 9 T cell receptor beta chains given below trace back to one sample, sequenced in a study of T cell repertoires in cytomegalovirus infection. Via MiXCR, TCRdb re-called the reads, giving one row per CDR3 protein. The sample lists around 330,000 distinct CDR3 sequences; roughly 15% were seen once. The source material was PBMCs. The receptors were gathered from a human donor in good health (CMV status not recorded). Some clones in this sample may be carry-over from other donors' samples.

This clonotype was observed at least ten times. This chain uses TRBV4-1 with TRBJ1-2; D ambiguous. CDR1 and CDR2 (germline): MGHRA, YSYEKL. This CDR3 is built from 15 residues. Trimming removed 4 bases from V and 4 bases from J, with 16 bases in between. CDR3 amino acids: CASSPQRTDRYGYTF. The CDR3 nucleotides are TGCGCCAGCAGCCCACAAAGGACGGATCGCTATGGCTACACCTTC.

The genes are TRBV12-3 or TRBV12-4 and TRBJ1-1; tentatively, D is TRBD1 (6 bases). The CDR3 sequence is 13 residues long. Trimming removed 8 bases from V and 2 bases from J, with 12 bases in between. The CDR3 coding sequence is TGTGCCAGCGACGGACAGAGAAACACTGAAGCTTTCTTT. Translation: CASDGQRNTEAFF.

V gene TRBV4-1 combines with J gene TRBJ2-1, with TRBD1 matching over 10 bases. Germline CDR1 MGHRA, CDR2 YSYEKL. V gave up 3 bases and J gave up 7 bases; unmatched junction bases: 9. The CDR3 loop spans 16 amino acids. CDR3 residues: CASSQAGTGEYNEQFF. The CDR3 DNA reads as TGCGCCAGCAGCCAGGCCGGGACAGGGGAATATAATGAGCAGTTCTTC.

V usage is TRBV12-3 or TRBV12-4 and J usage is TRBJ2-3, with no clear D. V lost 3 bases to trimming and J lost 6 bases, with 10 bases between them. This CDR3 is 13 amino acids long. The CDR3 region is CASSFVVVDTQYF. The DNA for the CDR3 is TGTGCCAGCAGTTTTGTAGTCGTCGATACGCAGTATTTT.

The chain employs TRBV7-9 and TRBJ1-4; tentatively, D is TRBD1 (6 bases). The CDR3 is 15 residues long. V was clipped by 5 bases and J by 6 bases, with 16 bases between them. Per the germline V gene, CDR1 is SEHNR and CDR2 is FQNEAQ (reference sequence). The CDR3 reads CASSAPTGLDEKLFF. The CDR3 nucleotides are TGTGCCAGCAGCGCGCCTACAGGGCTGGATGAAAAACTGTTTTTT.

The rearrangement uses TRBV20-1 and TRBJ2-7; the D gene could be TRBD1 or TRBD2 (6 bases each). Trimming stripped 0 bases from V and 1 base from J, with 10 bases between. The CDR3 runs 14 residues. Germline V gene sequence: CDR1 DFQATT, CDR2 SNEGSKA (reference sequence). The CDR3 sequence is CSARDEGGSYEQYF. CDR3 bases: TGCAGTGCTAGAGACGAGGGGGGATCCTACGAGCAGTACTTC.

This clonotype was recorded many times. This rearrangement joins TRBV7-6 to TRBJ2-1; D is perhaps TRBD2 (6 bases). The germline CDR1 and CDR2 sequences are SGHVS and FNYEAQ. This CDR3 is built from 15 residues. Trimming left V 5 bases short and J 4 bases short, with 15 bases between. CDR3 loop: CASSLARERYNEQFF. For the CDR3, the DNA is TGTGCCAGCAGCCTCGCTCGGGAGCGTTACAATGAGCAGTTCTTC.

Ten or more counts support this clonotype. V and J are TRBV7-6 and TRBJ2-5; perhaps TRBD1 as D (6 bases). V was cut by 1 base and J by 4 bases, with 19 bases left in between. Germline CDR1 and CDR2: SGHVS and FNYEAQ. The CDR3 is made up of 17 amino acids. CDR3 region: CASSLGTVALGGETQYF. In nucleotides, the CDR3 is TGTGCCAGCAGCTTAGGGACAGTAGCCCTGGGCGGAGAGACCCAGTACTTC. The full variable domain, in which reference TRBV7-6 and TRBJ2-5 provide the parts outside the CDR3, is GAGVSQSPRYKVTKRGQDVALRCDPISGHVSLYWYRQALGQGPEFLTYFNYEAQQDKSGLPNDRFSAERPEGSISTLTIQRTEQRDSAMYRCASSLGTVALGGETQYFGPGTRLLVL.

This clonotype was seen more than once but under ten times. This rearrangement joins TRBV12-3 or TRBV12-4 to TRBJ1-2, with a possible D match to TRBD1 (5 bases). Trimming took off 2 bases at V and 5 bases at J, with 15 bases between the two ends. The CDR3 spans 15 residues. The CDR3 bases are TGTGCCAGCAGTTTACGTGTCCAGGGAGGGTATGGCTACACCTTC. Translating gives CASSLRVQGGYGYTF.